This T cell receptor beta chain was retrieved from a study of blood T cell repertoires in COVID-19. Study-wide background: The origin of the acute and convalescent COVID-19 samples was the United States, Italy and Spain. T cells, B-cell-depleted T cells, or PBMCs provided the cDNA or gDNA that served as material.

This clone was seen only a few times. Original processing notes: Reference gene primer amplification gave nucleated cell count estimates. Method: immunoSEQ multiplex PCR; TCRdb's copy keeps in-frame clones and lacks some. That table furnishes V, J and clone size, whereas the DNA furnished D and trimming. The repertoire includes around 250,000 clones, just over 85% of them detected once, and 2.2% sits in the top ten. The ends were cut back, 1 base at V and 5 bases at J, with 15 bases in the middle. Germline values: CDR1 LGHNA, CDR2 YSLEER. This CDR3 is 15 amino acids long. The sample comprised peripheral blood. The chain couples TRBV4-3 to TRBJ2-7, with D possibly TRBD1 on 7 matching bases. The receptor's source is a man under 40 who had recovered from COVID-19. In DNA form, the CDR3 reads TGCGCCAGCAGCCAAGTGGCAGGGGGGTTCAACGAGCAGTACTTC. This gives the protein CASSQVAGGFNEQYF.